This passage covers 17 T cell receptor beta chains from one sample sequenced in a study of T cells in Graves' hyperthyroidism and ophthalmopathy. TCR beta CDR3 regions were amplified from RNA. A first-round RT-PCR of the TCR CDR3 used the HTBI primer set. TCRdb reprocessed the multiplex PCR reads via MiXCR and lists one record per CDR3 protein. Among around 600,000 distinct CDR3 sequences listed, approximately 15% were seen once. Sequenced: blood. The origin of the receptors is a woman in her forties with Graves' ophthalmopathy.

The chain recombines TRBV29-1 with TRBJ2-1; 7 bases map to TRBD2. CDR3 length: 15 amino acids. V lost 5 bases and J lost 0; bases outside the gene matches: 7. Germline V gives CDR1 SQVTM, CDR2 ANQGSEA. The CDR3 region is CSVKSSGYSYNEQFF. The CDR3 coding sequence is TGCAGCGTTAAGTCTAGCGGCTACTCCTACAATGAGCAGTTCTTC.

This clonotype was recorded at least ten times. V is TRBV30 and J is TRBJ1-5, with TRBD1 as a possible D gene (5 bases). From germline, CDR1 is GTSNPN and CDR2 SVGIG (reference sequence). This CDR3 is 16 amino acids long. V lost 0 bases and J 0 bases, leaving 12 bases between the germline ends. The CDR3 DNA reads as TGTGCCTGGAGTGTTCAGGGATCTGGTAGCAATCAGCCCCAGCATTTT. Residues: CAWSVQGSGSNQPQHF.

This clonotype was seen ten or more times. The V call is TRBV6-1, the J call TRBJ2-3; TRBD2 matches at 16 bases. V gave up 11 bases and J gave up 4 bases; unmatched junction bases: 3. Germline CDR1 and CDR2: MNHNS and SASEGT. The CDR3 runs to 14 residues. CDR3 DNA: TGTGCCGGGACTAGCGGGGGGGCAGCAGATACGCAGTATTTT. It translates to CAGTSGGAADTQYF.

This clonotype came up many times. The chain employs TRBV12-3 or TRBV12-4 and TRBJ1-1, with a tentative D call TRBD1 (5 bases). The CDR3 contains 14 residues. The V end lost 6 bases, the J end lost 1 base, and 12 bases lay between the germline ends. CDR3 DNA: TGTGCCAGCAGGGCAGGGTGGGGGAACACTGAAGCTTTCTTT. Its protein is CASRAGWGNTEAFF.

This clonotype was observed many times. V gene TRBV19 combines with J gene TRBJ1-1, with 7 bases aligning to TRBD1. This CDR3 region has 18 residues. Unmatched junction bases numbered 14, after V lost 1 base and J lost 3 bases. Germline V gene sequence: CDR1 LNHDA, CDR2 SQIVND (reference sequence). The CDR3 DNA reads as TGTGCCAGTAGTATAGCGGGACAGTGGGGTCGTGATGACACTGAAGCTTTCTTT. Amino acids: CASSIAGQWGRDDTEAFF. Combining the CDR3 with reference TRBV19 and TRBJ1-1 gives the whole variable domain DGGITQSPKYLFRKEGQNVTLSCEQNLNHDAMYWYRQDPGQGLRLIYYSQIVNDFQKGDIAEGYSVSREKKESFPLTVTSAQKNPTAFYLCASSIAGQWGRDDTEAFFGQGTRLTVV.

This clonotype was counted between two and nine times. The chain combines TRBV18 with TRBJ2-3, with D perhaps matching TRBD1 or TRBD2 (6 bases each). The CDR3 consists of 18 residues. Germline assignment: CDR1 KGHSH and CDR2 LQKENI. V was pared by 4 bases and J by 3 bases, with 23 bases between. CDR3 residues: CASSLRDKGLARTDTQYF. The CDR3 nucleotides are TGTGCCAGCTCACTAAGGGACAAGGGGCTAGCGAGGACAGATACGCAGTATTTT.

Worth noting for this clonotype: A much larger clone is a single base away; this may be a read error. The chain links TRBV7-8 to TRBJ1-6; D is possibly TRBD1 (5 bases). Deletions cut 10 bases from V and 4 bases from J, with 17 bases between. CDR3 size: 15 residues. The germline V gene has CDR1 SGHVS and CDR2 FQNEAQ. The CDR3 region is CAKTTDGGYNSPLHF. The CDR3 region has the DNA TGTGCCAAAACAACAGATGGGGGGTATAATTCACCCCTCCACTTT.

This clonotype has a handful of counts. The chain combines TRBV5-1 with TRBJ2-2, with D perhaps TRBD2 (5 bases). Germline assignment: CDR1 SGHRS and CDR2 YFSETQ. V dropped 0 bases and J dropped 6 bases, with 9 bases sitting between them. The CDR3 is made up of 14 amino acids. CDR3 sequence: CASSLASGAGELFF. CDR3 sequence (DNA): TGCGCCAGCAGCTTGGCCAGCGGAGCCGGGGAGCTGTTTTTT.

This clonotype was counted at least ten times. The V call is TRBV6-1, the J call TRBJ1-5; TRBD1 matches at 8 bases. This CDR3 has 16 residues. Germline loops: CDR1 MNHNS, CDR2 SASEGT. J gave up 7 bases and V 5 bases, and 13 bases lay outside the gene matches. CDR3 nucleotides: TGTGCCAGCAGTTCTCAGACAGGGGATGTTTCCCAGCCCCAGCATTTT. This sequence encodes CASSSQTGDVSQPQHF.

This clonotype was found many times. The genes are TRBV28 and TRBJ2-5; 10 positions agree with TRBD1. With V trimmed by 5 bases and J by 5 bases, 11 bases remained unmatched. The CDR3 runs 16 residues. CDR1 and CDR2 (germline): MDHEN, SYDVKM. CDR3 residues: CASSTSGTGEGETQYF. Here the CDR3 DNA reads TGTGCCAGCAGTACATCCGGGACAGGGGAGGGGGAGACCCAGTACTTC.

This clonotype was found many times. The gene calls are TRBV5-8 and TRBJ1-2, with D hard to call. The V gene's germline CDR1 is SGHTS and CDR2 YDEGEE. Trimming took 4 bases from V and 8 from J, leaving 21 bases between them. The CDR3 has 15 residues. Written as DNA, the CDR3 is TGTGCCAGCAGCCCGGAGGGTTATCGTAGGGTCGGCTACACCTTC. It specifies CASSPEGYRRVGYTF.

CDR3 region: CASSPRAPGGLTQYF. In nucleotides, the CDR3 is TGTGCCAGCAGCCCTAGAGCTCCCGGGGGTTTAACCCAGTACTTC. This chain uses TRBV7-2 with TRBJ2-5; maybe TRBD2 (6 bases). With 5 bases removed from V and 8 bases from J, the gap between germline ends came to 21 bases. Germline CDR1 is SGHTA and CDR2 is FQGNSA. The CDR3 contains 15 residues.

There are many counts of this clonotype. The chain couples TRBV4-1 to TRBJ2-3; 13 bases agree with TRBD2. Germline CDR1 MGHRA, CDR2 YSYEKL. The CDR3 runs to 18 residues. After removal of 2 bases from V and 2 bases from J, the junction contained 7 bases not matched to a gene. The CDR3 spells CASSQLLAGGTSTDTQYF. In DNA, the CDR3 is TGCGCCAGCAGCCAATTACTAGCGGGGGGGACTTCCACAGATACGCAGTATTTT.

This clonotype was found many times. The chain is built from TRBV3-1 and TRBJ1-1; the D is unclear. The length of the CDR3 is 13 residues. From germline, CDR1 is LGHDT and CDR2 YNNKEL (reference sequence). V shed 4 bases and J shed 4 bases, with 10 bases lying between them. CDR3 sequence reads: CASSPDLGTEAFF. The CDR3 DNA reads TGTGCCAGCAGCCCCGACCTGGGCACTGAAGCTTTCTTT.

This clonotype has at least ten counts. The gene calls are TRBV28 and TRBJ2-5, with 10 bases aligning to TRBD2. This CDR3 spans 16 amino acids. Germline-derived CDR1 and CDR2 are MDHEN and SYDVKM. Trimming removed 2 bases from V and 5 bases from J; junction bases left unmatched: 8. In nucleotides, the CDR3 is TGTGCCAGCAGTTTAGCCGGACTAGCGGAACGGGAGACCCAGTACTTC. This sequence encodes CASSLAGLAERETQYF.

The chain joins TRBV5-1 to TRBJ2-7; D uncertain. The V end lost 5 bases, the J end lost 0 bases, and 18 bases lay between the germline ends. Germline CDR1 and CDR2: SGHRS and YFSETQ. The CDR3 covers 16 residues. CDR3 in DNA: TGCGCCAGCAGTCCGACCCCGGCCCAGAGCTCCTACGAGCAGTACTTC. Translated: CASSPTPAQSSYEQYF.

This clonotype was counted only a few times. V and J are TRBV6-2 or TRBV6-3 and TRBJ1-5, with TRBD1 as a possible D gene (6 bases). Germline loops: CDR1 MNHEY, CDR2 SVGEGT. V was trimmed by 6 bases and J by 4 bases, leaving 22 bases between them. This CDR3 region has 17 residues. CDR3 residues: CASRSYGQGFHNQPQHF. As DNA, the CDR3 is TGTGCCAGCAGATCTTACGGGCAGGGGTTTCATAATCAGCCCCAGCATTTT.